These 10 T cell receptor beta chains share one sample of origin, sequenced in a study of blood T cell repertoires in COVID-19. Using immunoSEQ multiplex PCR, the repertoire was profiled, and TCRdb retains in-frame clones only, with some absent. The sample holds about 440,000 clones, approximately 88% seen once. Material for sequencing was peripheral blood. These receptors were obtained from a woman aged 45-65 years with COVID-19, enrolled during active disease.

The CDR3 DNA reads as TGTGCCAGCAGTTTATCTGGGCTGGGTGGCTACACCTTC. Its translation is CASSLSGLGGYTF. The chain carries TRBV27 and TRBJ1-2, with D hard to call. Germline values: CDR1 MNHEY, CDR2 SMNVEV (reference sequence). CDR3 size: 13 residues. V was shortened by 0 bases and J by 7 bases, with 9 bases between the two germline ends.

V gene TRBV24-1 combines with J gene TRBJ2-5, with D possibly matching TRBD1 (5 bases). V lost 3 bases to trimming and J lost 14 bases, with 15 bases between them. CDR3 length: 12 amino acids. The germline V gene encodes CDR1 KGHDR and CDR2 SFDVKD. Here the CDR3 DNA reads TGTGCCACCAGTGATCTCGGGCAGGGTTTATACTTC. Protein product: CATSDLGQGLYF.

This clone was counted a few times. V and J are TRBV15 and TRBJ1-5, with a possible D match to TRBD1 (5 bases). Trimming took 3 bases from V and 3 from J, leaving 12 bases between them. In germline, CDR1 is LNHNV, CDR2 YYDKDF (reference sequence). The CDR3 length is 15 residues. The CDR3 nucleotides read TGTGCCACCAGCAGTCCAGGGAACTCCAATCAGCCCCAGCATTTT. Translated: CATSSPGNSNQPQHF.

This clone was counted once. Within the sample, other DNA sequences also encode this same CDR3. The chain employs TRBV27 and TRBJ2-5; D not certain. Germline assignment: CDR1 MNHEY and CDR2 SMNVEV (reference sequence). V lost 2 bases to trimming and J lost 2 bases, with 6 bases between them. CDR3 size: 13 residues. As DNA, the CDR3 is TGTGCCAGCAGTTTAGGTCAGCAAGAGACCCAGTACTTC. This gives the protein CASSLGQQETQYF.

The V and J genes are TRBV5-1 and TRBJ1-4; D unclear. CDR3 length: 13 residues. V lost 0 bases, J lost 4 bases, and 4 bases lay in between. Germline values: CDR1 SGHRS, CDR2 YFSETQ. CDR3 residues: CASSLAGNEKLFF. In nucleotides, the CDR3 is TGCGCCAGCAGCTTGGCGGGTAATGAAAAACTGTTTTTT.

The CDR3 protein is CASSYSPRESSYEQYF. The CDR3 bases are TGTGCCAGCAGTTACTCCCCCAGGGAAAGCTCCTACGAGCAGTACTTC. The chain uses TRBV6-5 and TRBJ2-7, with D maybe TRBD1 (5 bases). V was shortened by 0 bases and J by 0 bases, with 12 bases between the two germline ends. The CDR3 contains 16 residues. Germline V gives CDR1 MNHEY, CDR2 SVGAGI.

The chain is built from TRBV5-1 and TRBJ1-1; D gene uncertain. This CDR3 contains 15 residues. V was trimmed by 4 bases and J by 0 bases, leaving 13 bases between them. Germline CDR1 is SGHRS and CDR2 is YFSETQ. In DNA, the CDR3 is TGCGCCAGCAGCCCGGAGGGCCTCATGAACACTGAAGCTTTCTTT. Amino acid sequence: CASSPEGLMNTEAFF.

Notes on this clone: Additional DNA sequences in this sample encode the identical CDR3. The V and J genes are TRBV6-5 and TRBJ1-2; 8 bases are shared with TRBD1. The V and J ends lost 8 bases and 4 bases, in that order; junction bases with no gene match: 3. CDR1 is MNHEY, CDR2 SVGAGI, per germline. The CDR3 loop spans 12 amino acids. CDR3 bases: TGTGCCAGCCGTACAGGGGGCTATGGCTACACCTTC. This encodes CASRTGGYGYTF.

CDR3 sequence: CASKTLNRGGYTF. The CDR3 DNA is TGTGCCTCCAAAACGCTAAACAGGGGCGGCTACACCTTC. This chain joins TRBV30 and TRBJ1-2; TRBD1 aligns across 7 bases. J was trimmed by 8 bases and V by 7 bases; bases with no gene match: 13. CDR1 is GTSNPN, CDR2 SVGIG, per germline (reference sequence). This CDR3 spans 13 amino acids.

The chain combines TRBV5-4 with TRBJ2-7; 8 nucleotides align to TRBD2. The J segment lost 0 bases and the V segment lost 2 bases, leaving 4 bases of the junction unmatched. The CDR3 runs 15 residues. CDR1 SGHNT and CDR2 YYREEE come from the germline V gene (reference sequence). CDR3 DNA sequence: TGTGCCAGCAGCTTCAGCGGGGGTTTCTCCTACGAGCAGTACTTC. It is translated as CASSFSGGFSYEQYF.